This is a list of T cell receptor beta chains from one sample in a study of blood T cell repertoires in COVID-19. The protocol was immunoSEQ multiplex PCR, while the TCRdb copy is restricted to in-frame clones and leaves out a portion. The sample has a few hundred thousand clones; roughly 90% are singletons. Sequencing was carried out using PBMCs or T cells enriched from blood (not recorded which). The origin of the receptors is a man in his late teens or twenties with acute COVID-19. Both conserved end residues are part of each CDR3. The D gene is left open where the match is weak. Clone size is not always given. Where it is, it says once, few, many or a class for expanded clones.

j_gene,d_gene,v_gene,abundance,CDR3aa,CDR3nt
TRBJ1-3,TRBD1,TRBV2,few,CASRGQGAGNTIYF,TGTGCCAGTCGGGGACAGGGGGCTGGAAACACCATATATTTT
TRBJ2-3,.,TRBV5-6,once,CASSPTSTDTQYF,TGTGCCAGCAGCCCGACTAGCACAGATACGCAGTATTTT
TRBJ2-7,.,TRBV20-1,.,CSASSGSGPYEQYF,TGCAGTGCTAGTTCCGGGAGCGGTCCCTACGAGCAGTACTTC
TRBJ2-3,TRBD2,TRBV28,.,CASSRGGAGVDTQYF,TGTGCCAGCAGCCGCGGGGGGGCGGGAGTCGATACGCAGTATTTT
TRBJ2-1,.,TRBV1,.,CTSSFPGLAGHNEQFF,TGCACCAGCAGCTTCCCGGGACTAGCGGGCCACAATGAGCAGTTCTTC
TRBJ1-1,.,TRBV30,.,CAWSVPVRTVNTEAFF,TGTGCCTGGAGTGTACCCGTAAGGACAGTGAACACTGAAGCTTTCTTT
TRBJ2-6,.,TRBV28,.,CASSPDSSGANVLTF,TGTGCCAGCAGCCCGGACAGTTCTGGGGCCAACGTCCTGACTTTC
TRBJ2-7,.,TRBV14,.,CASSQEGGEQYF,TGTGCCAGCAGCCAAGAAGGGGGCGAGCAGTACTTC
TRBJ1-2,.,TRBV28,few,CASSFLRNGYTF,TGTGCCAGCAGTTTCCTTCGTAATGGCTACACCTTC
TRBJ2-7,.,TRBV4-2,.,CASSQDPATYEQYF,TGTGCCAGCAGCCAAGATCCCGCTACCTACGAGCAGTACTTC
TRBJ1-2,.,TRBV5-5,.,CASSLAPPEAYTF,TGTGCCAGCAGCTTGGCCCCCCCCGAGGCCTACACCTTC
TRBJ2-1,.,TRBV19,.,CASSPPGVTYNEQFF,TGTGCCAGTAGTCCGCCCGGGGTAACCTACAATGAGCAGTTCTTC
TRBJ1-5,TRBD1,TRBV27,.,CASSGTGSPQPQHF,TGTGCCAGCAGTGGGACAGGGAGCCCTCAGCCCCAGCATTTT
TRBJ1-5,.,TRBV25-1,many,CAAGRPQHF,TGTGCCGCGGGTCGGCCCCAGCATTTT
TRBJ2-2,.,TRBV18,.,CASSPSGANTGELFF,TGTGCCAGCTCACCCTCCGGAGCGAACACCGGGGAGCTGTTTTTT
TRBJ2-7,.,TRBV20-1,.,CSASKSTSYEQYF,TGCAGTGCTAGTAAGTCTACTTCCTACGAGCAGTACTTC
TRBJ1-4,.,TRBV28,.,CASSFRVGKLFF,TGTGCCAGCAGTTTCAGGGTTGGAAAACTGTTTTTT
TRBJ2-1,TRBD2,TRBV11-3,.,CASSPLAGDRFF,TGTGCCAGCAGCCCCTTAGCGGGTGATCGGTTCTTC
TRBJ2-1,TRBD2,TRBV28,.,CASSLWGTSGRGEQFF,TGTGCCAGCAGTTTATGGGGGACTAGCGGGAGGGGTGAGCAGTTCTTC
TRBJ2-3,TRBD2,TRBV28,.,CASGLASTDTQYF,TGTGCCAGCGGACTAGCGAGCACAGATACGCAGTATTTT
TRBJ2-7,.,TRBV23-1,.,CASSPKYRVGQYF,TGCGCCAGCAGTCCTAAATACAGGGTGGGGCAGTACTTC
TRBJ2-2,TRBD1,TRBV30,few,CAWNPPRTGYTGELFF,TGTGCCTGGAACCCTCCCCGGACAGGGTACACCGGGGAGCTGTTTTTT
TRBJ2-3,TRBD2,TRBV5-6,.,CASSLGTSGRTDTQYF,TGTGCCAGCAGCTTGGGGACTAGCGGGCGCACAGATACGCAGTATTTT
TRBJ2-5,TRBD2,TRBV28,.,CASNPGEGRGTQYF,TGTGCCAGCAACCCCGGGGAGGGTCGTGGGACCCAGTACTTC
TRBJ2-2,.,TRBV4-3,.,CASSQDGAGRTGELFF,TGCGCCAGCAGCCAAGATGGGGCGGGAAGGACCGGGGAGCTGTTTTTT
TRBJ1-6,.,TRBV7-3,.,CASSALGGRDSPLHF,TGTGCCAGCAGCGCTCTAGGGGGGAGGGATTCACCCCTCCACTTT
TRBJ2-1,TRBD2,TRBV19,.,CASSTTSGETNEQFF,TGTGCCAGTAGTACGACTAGCGGGGAAACCAATGAGCAGTTCTTC
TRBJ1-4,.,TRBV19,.,CASSTGQQSRLNEKLFF,TGTGCCAGTAGTACCGGACAGCAGAGTCGCCTAAATGAAAAACTGTTTTTT
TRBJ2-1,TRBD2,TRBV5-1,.,CASSSGLAGAITSSYNEQFF,TGCGCCAGCAGCTCGGGACTAGCGGGAGCGATCACCTCCTCCTACAATGAGCAGTTCTTC
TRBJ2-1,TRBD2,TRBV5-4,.,CASRPGGLAVYNEQFF,TGTGCCAGCAGACCCGGGGGACTAGCGGTATACAATGAGCAGTTCTTC
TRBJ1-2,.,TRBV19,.,CASTIADTSGYTF,TGTGCCAGTACCATCGCGGATACCTCTGGCTACACCTTC
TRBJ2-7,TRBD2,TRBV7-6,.,CASSLFSPGSGVSYEQYF,TGTGCCAGCAGCTTATTTTCCCCGGGGAGCGGGGTCTCCTACGAGCAGTACTTC
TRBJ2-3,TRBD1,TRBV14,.,CASSLYRDRTDTQYF,TGTGCCAGCAGCCTTTACAGGGACAGAACAGATACGCAGTATTTT
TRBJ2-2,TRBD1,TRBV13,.,CASSLDRGFAGELFF,TGTGCCAGCAGCTTAGACAGGGGGTTTGCCGGGGAGCTGTTTTTT
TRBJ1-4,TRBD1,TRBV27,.,CASSRGQGLNNEKLFF,TGTGCCAGCAGTCGAGGACAGGGGCTTAATAATGAAAAACTGTTTTTT
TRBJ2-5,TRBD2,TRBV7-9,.,CASSPAPGTSQGKETQYF,TGTGCCAGCAGCCCAGCCCCCGGGACTAGTCAGGGAAAAGAGACCCAGTACTTC
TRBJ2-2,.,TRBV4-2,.,CASSQDFSGGTGELFF,TGTGCCAGCAGCCAAGACTTTTCCGGCGGTACCGGGGAGCTGTTTTTT
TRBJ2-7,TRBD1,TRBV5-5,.,CASSPGQIYSYEQYF,TGTGCCAGCAGCCCGGGACAGATATACTCCTACGAGCAGTACTTC
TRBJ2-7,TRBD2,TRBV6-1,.,CASSEIAGTSYEQYF,TGTGCCAGCAGTGAAATAGCGGGTACTTCCTACGAGCAGTACTTC
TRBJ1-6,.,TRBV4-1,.,CASSQRSGTGVSPLHF,TGCGCCAGCAGCCAACGTTCCGGGACGGGGGTTTCACCCCTCCACTTT
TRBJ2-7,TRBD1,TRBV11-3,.,CASSVRGQGYEQYF,TGTGCCAGCAGCGTTAGGGGACAGGGCTACGAGCAGTACTTC
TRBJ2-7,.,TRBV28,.,CASRFWEDTGHMIF,TGTGCCAGCAGGTTCTGGGAAGATACGGGACACATGATATTC
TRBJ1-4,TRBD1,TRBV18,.,CASSPRGQEGYEKLFF,TGTGCCAGCTCACCGCGGGGACAGGAGGGTTATGAAAAACTGTTTTTT
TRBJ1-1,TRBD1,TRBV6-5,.,CASELGQGNTEAFF,TGTGCCAGCGAACTAGGACAGGGGAACACTGAAGCTTTCTTT
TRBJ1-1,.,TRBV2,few,CASSEALAESTEAFF,TGTGCCAGCAGTGAAGCGCTTGCAGAAAGCACTGAAGCTTTCTTT
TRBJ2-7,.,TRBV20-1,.,CSASDSVRRGPYEQYF,TGCAGTGCTAGTGATTCAGTCCGGAGGGGACCATACGAGCAGTACTTC